The present T cell receptor (beta chain) was sequenced within a study of OX40 agonist ivuxolimab in advanced cancers. The overall study: At doses from 0.01 to 10 mg/kg, patients were given intravenous ivuxolimab every 2 weeks. Partial responses were achieved by three patients, one with hepatocellular carcinoma and two with cutaneous melanoma.

TCRdb's table, derived via immunoSEQ multiplex PCR, lists solely in-frame clones and lacks some. The sample has tens of thousands of clones, 85% to 95% seen once; the top ten hold approximately 15%. J lost 4 bases, V lost 5 bases, and 9 bases had no gene match. Germline-derived CDR1 and CDR2 are SGHVS and FQNEAQ. This CDR3 spans 15 amino acids. The receptor comes from an adult with an advanced solid tumor such as melanoma, head and neck, liver or kidney cancer. The sequencing here drew on CD4+ or CD8+ T cells sorted from blood, taken in a trial of the OX40 agonist ivuxolimab. The chain is built from TRBV7-8 and TRBJ2-5; the match to TRBD1 covers 8 bases. CDR3 amino acids: CASSTWTGTGETQYF. In DNA form, the CDR3 reads TGTGCCAGCAGCACCTGGACAGGGACGGGAGAGACCCAGTACTTC. Full variable domain (missing parts from reference TRBV7-8 and TRBJ2-5): GAGVSQSPRYKVAKRGQDVALRCDPISGHVSLFWYQQALGQGPEFLTYFQNEAQLDKSGLPSDRFFAERPEGSVSTLKIQRTQQEDSAVYLCASSTWTGTGETQYFGPGTRLLVL.